Listed here are 2 T cell receptor beta chains from one sample, sequenced in a study of Tregs in tolerant kidney transplant recipients. Sequencing used immunoSEQ multiplex PCR; TCRdb keeps in-frame clones, though not all of them. The sample lists roughly 69,000 clones, less than 98% occurring once. The source was Tregs from blood, collected before the transplant. The receptors were gathered from a human donor who received a combined kidney and bone marrow transplant.

V is TRBV6-6 and J is TRBJ2-5; 7 bases agree with TRBD1. This CDR3 spans 14 amino acids. The germline V gene has CDR1 MNHNY and CDR2 SVGAGI (reference sequence). V shed 5 bases and J 5 bases; nucleotides not matched to a gene: 8. CDR3 residues: CASSRDRELETQYF. For the CDR3, the DNA is TGTGCCAGCAGTCGCGACAGGGAGTTGGAGACCCAGTACTTC.

The J gene is TRBJ2-3, the V gene TRBV5-1; 11 bases align to TRBD2. CDR3 size: 18 residues. V was pared by 5 bases and J by 4 bases, with 15 bases of the junction left unmatched. In germline, CDR1 is SGHRS, CDR2 YFSETQ. The CDR3 DNA is TGCGCCAGCAGACCCCTAGCGGGGGGCGTCACGGTGTCAGATACGCAGTATTTT. Amino acid sequence: CASRPLAGGVTVSDTQYF.